This T cell receptor (beta chain) is from a study of blood T cell repertoires in COVID-19. In the study overall: Researchers got acute and convalescent COVID-19 samples from the United States, Italy and Spain.

Under the authors' procedure: Reference gene primer amplification gave nucleated cell count estimates. The method was immunoSEQ multiplex PCR; TCRdb's version includes in-frame clones alone and lacks a portion of them. V and J calls plus clone size are reproduced from that table; the DNA served to infer D and trimming. Of 50,000 to 75,000 clones in the sample, 90% to 95% were seen once. Per germline, CDR1 LNHNV and CDR2 YYDKDF (reference sequence). The CDR3 is 15 residues long. The V and J ends lost 0 bases and 7 bases, in that order; junction bases with no gene match: 7. What was sequenced was peripheral blood. The source of this sequence is a man aged 50 to 60 with active COVID-19. The V call is TRBV15, the J call TRBJ2-5; 8 bases map to TRBD1. This CDR3 is CATSRDQGASRTQYF. CDR3 in DNA: TGTGCCACCAGCAGAGATCAGGGGGCCAGTCGGACCCAGTACTTC.